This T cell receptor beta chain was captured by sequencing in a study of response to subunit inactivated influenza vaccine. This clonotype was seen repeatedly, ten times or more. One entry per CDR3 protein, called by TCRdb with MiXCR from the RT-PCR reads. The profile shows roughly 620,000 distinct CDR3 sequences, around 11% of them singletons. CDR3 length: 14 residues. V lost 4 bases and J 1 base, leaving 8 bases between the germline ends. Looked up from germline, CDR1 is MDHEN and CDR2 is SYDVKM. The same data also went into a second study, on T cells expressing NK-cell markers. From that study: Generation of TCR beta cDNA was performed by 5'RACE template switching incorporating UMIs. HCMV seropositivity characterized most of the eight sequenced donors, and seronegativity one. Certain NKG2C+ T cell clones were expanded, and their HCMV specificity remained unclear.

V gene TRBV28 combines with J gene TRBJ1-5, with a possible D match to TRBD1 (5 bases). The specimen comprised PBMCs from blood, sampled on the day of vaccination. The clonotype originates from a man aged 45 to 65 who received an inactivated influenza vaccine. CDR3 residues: CASSSGSSNQPQHF. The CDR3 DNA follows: TGTGCCAGCAGTTCAGGGTCCAGCAATCAGCCCCAGCATTTT.